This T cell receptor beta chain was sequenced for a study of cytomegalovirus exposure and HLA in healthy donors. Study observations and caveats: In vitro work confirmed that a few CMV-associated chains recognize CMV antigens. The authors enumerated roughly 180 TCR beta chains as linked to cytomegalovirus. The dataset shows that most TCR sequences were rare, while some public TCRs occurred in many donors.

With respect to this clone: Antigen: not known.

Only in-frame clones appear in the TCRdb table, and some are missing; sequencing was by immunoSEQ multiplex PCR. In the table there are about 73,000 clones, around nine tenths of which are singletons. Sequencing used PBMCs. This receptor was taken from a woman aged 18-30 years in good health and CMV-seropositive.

CDR3 sequence reads: CATSRARAGEGLGAKNIQYF. The CDR3 bases are TGTGCCACCAGCAGAGCAAGAGCGGGAGAGGGTTTAGGAGCCAAAAACATTCAGTACTTC. The rearrangement links TRBV15 to TRBJ2-4, with TRBD2 identical over 8 bases. The germline V gene encodes CDR1 LNHNV and CDR2 YYDKDF (reference sequence). The CDR3 runs 20 residues. V shed 1 base, J shed 0 bases, and the junction held 14 bases outside the gene matches.